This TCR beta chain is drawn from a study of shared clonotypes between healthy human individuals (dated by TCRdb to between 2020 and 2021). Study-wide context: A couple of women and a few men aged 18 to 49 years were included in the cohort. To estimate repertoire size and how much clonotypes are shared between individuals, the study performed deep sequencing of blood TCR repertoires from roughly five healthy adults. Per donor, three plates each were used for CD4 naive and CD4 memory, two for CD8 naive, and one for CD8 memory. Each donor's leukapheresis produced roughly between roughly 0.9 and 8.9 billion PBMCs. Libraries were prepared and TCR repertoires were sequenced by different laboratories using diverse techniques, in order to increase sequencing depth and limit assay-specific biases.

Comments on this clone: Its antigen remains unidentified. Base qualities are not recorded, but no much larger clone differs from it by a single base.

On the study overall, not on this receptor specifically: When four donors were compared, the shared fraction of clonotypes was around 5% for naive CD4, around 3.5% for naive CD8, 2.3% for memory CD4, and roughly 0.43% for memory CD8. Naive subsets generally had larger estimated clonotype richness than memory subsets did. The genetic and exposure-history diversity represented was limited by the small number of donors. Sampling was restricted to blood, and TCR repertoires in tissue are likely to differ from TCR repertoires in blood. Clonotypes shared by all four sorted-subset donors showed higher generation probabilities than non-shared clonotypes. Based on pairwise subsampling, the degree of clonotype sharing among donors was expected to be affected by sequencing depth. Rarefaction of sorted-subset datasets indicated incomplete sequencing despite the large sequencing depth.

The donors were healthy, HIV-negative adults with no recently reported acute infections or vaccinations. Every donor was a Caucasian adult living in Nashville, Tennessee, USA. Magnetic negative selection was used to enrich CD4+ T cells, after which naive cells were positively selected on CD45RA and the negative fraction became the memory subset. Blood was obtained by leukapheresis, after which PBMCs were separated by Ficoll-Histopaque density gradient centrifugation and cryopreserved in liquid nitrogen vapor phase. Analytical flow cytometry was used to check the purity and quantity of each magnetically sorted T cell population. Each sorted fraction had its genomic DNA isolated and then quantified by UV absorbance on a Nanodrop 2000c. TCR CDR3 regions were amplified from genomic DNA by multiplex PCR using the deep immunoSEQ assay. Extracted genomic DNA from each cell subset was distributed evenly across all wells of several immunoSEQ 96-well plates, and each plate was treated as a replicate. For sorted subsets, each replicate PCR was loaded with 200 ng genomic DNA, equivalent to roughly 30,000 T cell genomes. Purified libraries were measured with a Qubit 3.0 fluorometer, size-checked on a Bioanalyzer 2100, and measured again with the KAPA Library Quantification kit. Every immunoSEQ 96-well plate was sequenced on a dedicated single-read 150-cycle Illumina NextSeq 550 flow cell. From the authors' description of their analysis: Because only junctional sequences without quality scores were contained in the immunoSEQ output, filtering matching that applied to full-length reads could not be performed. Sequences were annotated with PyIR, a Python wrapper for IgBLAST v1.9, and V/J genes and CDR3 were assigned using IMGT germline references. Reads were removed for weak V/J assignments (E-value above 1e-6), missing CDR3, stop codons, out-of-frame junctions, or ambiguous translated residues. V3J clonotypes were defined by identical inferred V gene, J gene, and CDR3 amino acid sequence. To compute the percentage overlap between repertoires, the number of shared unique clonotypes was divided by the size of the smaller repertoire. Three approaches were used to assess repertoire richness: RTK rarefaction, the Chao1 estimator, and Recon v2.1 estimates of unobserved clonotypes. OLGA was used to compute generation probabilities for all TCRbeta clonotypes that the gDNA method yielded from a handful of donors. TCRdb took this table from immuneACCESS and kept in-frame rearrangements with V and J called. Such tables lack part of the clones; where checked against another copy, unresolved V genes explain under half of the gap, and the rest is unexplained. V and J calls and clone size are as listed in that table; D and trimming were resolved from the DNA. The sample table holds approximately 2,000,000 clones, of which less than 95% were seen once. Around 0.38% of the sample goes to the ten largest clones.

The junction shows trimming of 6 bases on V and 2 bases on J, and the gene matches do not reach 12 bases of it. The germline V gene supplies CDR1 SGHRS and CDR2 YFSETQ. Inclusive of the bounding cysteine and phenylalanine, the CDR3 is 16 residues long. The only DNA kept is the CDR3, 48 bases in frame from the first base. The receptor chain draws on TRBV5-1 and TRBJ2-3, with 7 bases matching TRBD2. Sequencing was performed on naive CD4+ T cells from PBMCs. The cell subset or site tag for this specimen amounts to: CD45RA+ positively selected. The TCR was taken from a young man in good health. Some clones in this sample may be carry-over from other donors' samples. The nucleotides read TGCGCCAGCACCCTAATAGGCCTAGCGGACACAGATACGCAGTATTTT. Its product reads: CASTLIGLADTDTQYF.